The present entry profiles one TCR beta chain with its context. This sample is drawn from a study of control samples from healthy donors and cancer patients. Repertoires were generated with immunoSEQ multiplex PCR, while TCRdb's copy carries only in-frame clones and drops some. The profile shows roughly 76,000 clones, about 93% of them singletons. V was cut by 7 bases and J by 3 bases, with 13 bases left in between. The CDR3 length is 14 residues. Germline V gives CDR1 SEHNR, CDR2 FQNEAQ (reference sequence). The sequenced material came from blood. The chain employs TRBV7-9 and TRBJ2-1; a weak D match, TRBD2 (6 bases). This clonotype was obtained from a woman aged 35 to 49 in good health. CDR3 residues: CASKGGDFYNEQFF. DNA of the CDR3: TGTGCCAGCAAGGGTGGGGACTTCTACAATGAGCAGTTCTTC.